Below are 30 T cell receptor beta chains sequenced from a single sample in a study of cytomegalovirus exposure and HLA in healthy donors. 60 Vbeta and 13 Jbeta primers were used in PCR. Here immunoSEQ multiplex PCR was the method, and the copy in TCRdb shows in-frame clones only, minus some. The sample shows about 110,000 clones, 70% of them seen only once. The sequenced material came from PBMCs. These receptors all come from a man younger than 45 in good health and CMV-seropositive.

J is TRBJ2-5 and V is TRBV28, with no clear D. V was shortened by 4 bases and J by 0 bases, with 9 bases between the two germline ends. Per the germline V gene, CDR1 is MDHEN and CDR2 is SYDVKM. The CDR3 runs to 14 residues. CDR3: CASSSSGYQETQYF. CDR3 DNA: TGTGCCAGCAGTTCATCAGGTTACCAAGAGACCCAGTACTTC.

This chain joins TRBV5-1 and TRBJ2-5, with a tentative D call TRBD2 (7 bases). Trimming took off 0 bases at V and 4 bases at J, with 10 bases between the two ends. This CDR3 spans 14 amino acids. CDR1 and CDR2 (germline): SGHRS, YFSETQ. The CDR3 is CASSLEGGAETQYF. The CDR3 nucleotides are TGCGCCAGCAGCTTGGAGGGGGGGGCAGAGACCCAGTACTTC. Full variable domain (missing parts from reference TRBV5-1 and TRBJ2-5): KAGVTQTPRYLIKTRGQQVTLSCSPISGHRSVSWYQQTPGQGLQFLFEYFSETQRNKGNFPGRFSGRQFSNSRSEMNVSTLELGDSALYLCASSLEGGAETQYFGPGTRLLVL.

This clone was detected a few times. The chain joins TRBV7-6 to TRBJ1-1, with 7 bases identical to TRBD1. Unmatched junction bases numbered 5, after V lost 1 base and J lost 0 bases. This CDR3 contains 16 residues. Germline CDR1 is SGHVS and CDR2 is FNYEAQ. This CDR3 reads CASSLGQGDMNTEAFF. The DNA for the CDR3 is TGTGCCAGCAGCTTAGGTCAGGGGGATATGAACACTGAAGCTTTCTTT.

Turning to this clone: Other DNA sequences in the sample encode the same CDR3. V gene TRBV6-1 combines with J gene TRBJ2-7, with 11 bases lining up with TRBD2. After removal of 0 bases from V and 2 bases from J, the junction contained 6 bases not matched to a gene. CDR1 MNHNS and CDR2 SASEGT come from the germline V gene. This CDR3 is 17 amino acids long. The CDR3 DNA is TGTGCCAGCAGTGAAGCACTATATAGCGGGGGGGCCTACGAGCAGTACTTC. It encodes CASSEALYSGGAYEQYF.

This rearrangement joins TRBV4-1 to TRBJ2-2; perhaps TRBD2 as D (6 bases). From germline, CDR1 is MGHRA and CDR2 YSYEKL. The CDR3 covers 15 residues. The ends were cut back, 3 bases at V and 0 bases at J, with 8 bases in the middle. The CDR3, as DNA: TGCGCCAGCAGCCAGGCGGGACCGAACACCGGGGAGCTGTTTTTT. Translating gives CASSQAGPNTGELFF.

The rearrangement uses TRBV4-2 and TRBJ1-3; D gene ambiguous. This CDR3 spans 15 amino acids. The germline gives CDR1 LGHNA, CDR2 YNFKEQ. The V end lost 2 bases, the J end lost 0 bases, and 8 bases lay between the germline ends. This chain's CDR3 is CASSQPQDSGNTIYF. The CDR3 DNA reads TGTGCCAGCAGCCAACCTCAGGACTCTGGAAACACCATATATTTT.

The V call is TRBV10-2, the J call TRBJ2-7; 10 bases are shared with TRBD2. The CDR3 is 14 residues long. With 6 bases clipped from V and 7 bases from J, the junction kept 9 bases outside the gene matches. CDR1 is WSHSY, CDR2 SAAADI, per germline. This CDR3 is CASRYSGGSSEQYF. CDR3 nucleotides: TGCGCCAGCAGATATAGCGGGGGGTCCTCGGAGCAGTACTTC.

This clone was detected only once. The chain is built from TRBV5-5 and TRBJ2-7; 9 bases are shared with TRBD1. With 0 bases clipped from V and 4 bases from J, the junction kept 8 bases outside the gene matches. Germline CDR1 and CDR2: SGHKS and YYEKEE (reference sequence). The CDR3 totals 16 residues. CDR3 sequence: CASSLDRGPRIYEQYV. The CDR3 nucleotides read TGTGCCAGCAGCTTGGACAGGGGGCCTCGAATTTACGAGCAGTACGTC.

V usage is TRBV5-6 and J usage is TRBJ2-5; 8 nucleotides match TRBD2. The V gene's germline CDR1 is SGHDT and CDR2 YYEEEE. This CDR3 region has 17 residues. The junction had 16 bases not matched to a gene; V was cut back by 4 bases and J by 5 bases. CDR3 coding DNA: TGTGCCAGCAGCCCTATGAGGGTAGCGGGACGGGGGGAGACCCAGTACTTC. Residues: CASSPMRVAGRGETQYF.

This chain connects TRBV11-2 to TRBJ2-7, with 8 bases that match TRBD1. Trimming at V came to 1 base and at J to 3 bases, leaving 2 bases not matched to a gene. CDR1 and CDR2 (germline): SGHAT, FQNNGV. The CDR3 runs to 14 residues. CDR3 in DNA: TGTGCCAGCAGCTTAGGTACAGGGGGCTACGAGCAGTACTTC. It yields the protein CASSLGTGGYEQYF.

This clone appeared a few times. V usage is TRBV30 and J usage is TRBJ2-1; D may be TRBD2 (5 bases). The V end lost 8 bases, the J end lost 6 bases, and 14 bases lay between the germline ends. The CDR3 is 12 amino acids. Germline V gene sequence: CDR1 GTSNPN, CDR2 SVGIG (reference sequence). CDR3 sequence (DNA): TGTGCCCGTTCAGCAGCGGCCAATGAGCAGTTCTTC. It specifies CARSAAANEQFF.

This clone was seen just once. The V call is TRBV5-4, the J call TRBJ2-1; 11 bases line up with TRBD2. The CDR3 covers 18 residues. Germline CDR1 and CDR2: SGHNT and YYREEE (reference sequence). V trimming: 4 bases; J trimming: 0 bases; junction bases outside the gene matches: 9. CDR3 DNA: TGTGCCAGCAGCCCGACTAGCGGGAACCCCTACTCCTACAATGAGCAGTTCTTC. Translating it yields CASSPTSGNPYSYNEQFF.

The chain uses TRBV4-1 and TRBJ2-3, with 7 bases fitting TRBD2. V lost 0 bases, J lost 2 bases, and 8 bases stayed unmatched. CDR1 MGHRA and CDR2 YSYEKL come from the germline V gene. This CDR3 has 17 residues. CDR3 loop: CASSQEAGVGHTDTQYF. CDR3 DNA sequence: TGCGCCAGCAGCCAAGAGGCGGGGGTTGGGCACACAGATACGCAGTATTTT.

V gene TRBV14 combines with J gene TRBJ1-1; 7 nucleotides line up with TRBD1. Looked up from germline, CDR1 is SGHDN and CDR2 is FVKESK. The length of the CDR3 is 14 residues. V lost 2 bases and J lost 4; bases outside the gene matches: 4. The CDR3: CASSQLRQGTEAFF. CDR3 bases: TGTGCCAGCAGCCAATTGCGACAGGGCACTGAAGCTTTCTTT.

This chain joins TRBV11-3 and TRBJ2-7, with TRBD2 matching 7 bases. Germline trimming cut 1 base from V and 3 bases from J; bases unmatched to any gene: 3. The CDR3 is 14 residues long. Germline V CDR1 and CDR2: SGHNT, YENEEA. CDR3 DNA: TGTGCCAGCAGCTTAGGACCGGGGGGCTACGAGCAGTACGTC. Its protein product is CASSLGPGGYEQYV.

The CDR3 region has the DNA TGTGCCAGCAGCCTTGGGACAGAGGGCTACACCTTC. Translated: CASSLGTEGYTF. The chain joins TRBV2 to TRBJ1-2; 7 bases are shared with TRBD1. CDR1 and CDR2 (germline): SNHLY, FYNNEI. This CDR3 region has 12 residues. V lost 6 bases to trimming and J lost 8 bases; unmatched junction nucleotides: 6.

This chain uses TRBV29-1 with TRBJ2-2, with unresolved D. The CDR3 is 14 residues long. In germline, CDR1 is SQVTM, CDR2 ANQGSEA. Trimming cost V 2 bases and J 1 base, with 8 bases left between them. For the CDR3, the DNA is TGCAGCGTTGAATCGAGGCAGAACACCGGGGAGCTGTTTTTT. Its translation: CSVESRQNTGELFF.

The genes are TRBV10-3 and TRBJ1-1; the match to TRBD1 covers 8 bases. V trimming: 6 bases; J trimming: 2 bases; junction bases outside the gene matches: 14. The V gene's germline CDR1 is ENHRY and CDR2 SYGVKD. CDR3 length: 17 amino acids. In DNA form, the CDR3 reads TGTGCCATCAGCAAGGGACAGGAGGTTGGGTTTAACACTGAAGCTTTCTTT. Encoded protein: CAISKGQEVGFNTEAFF.

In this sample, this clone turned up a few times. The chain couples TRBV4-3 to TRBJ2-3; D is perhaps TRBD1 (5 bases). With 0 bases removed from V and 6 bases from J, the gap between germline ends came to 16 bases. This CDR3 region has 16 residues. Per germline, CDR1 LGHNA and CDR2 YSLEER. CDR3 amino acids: CASSQETMGLGDTQYF. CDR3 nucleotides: TGCGCCAGCAGCCAAGAAACCATGGGGCTGGGGGATACGCAGTATTTT.

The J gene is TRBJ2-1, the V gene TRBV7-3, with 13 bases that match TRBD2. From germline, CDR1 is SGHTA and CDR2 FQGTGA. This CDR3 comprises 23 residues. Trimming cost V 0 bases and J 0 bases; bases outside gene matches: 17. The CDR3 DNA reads TGTGCCAGCAGCTTAACTTCCTGGACAGGGCGGACTAGCGGGAGTGGCTCCTACAATGAGCAGTTCTTC. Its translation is CASSLTSWTGRTSGSGSYNEQFF.

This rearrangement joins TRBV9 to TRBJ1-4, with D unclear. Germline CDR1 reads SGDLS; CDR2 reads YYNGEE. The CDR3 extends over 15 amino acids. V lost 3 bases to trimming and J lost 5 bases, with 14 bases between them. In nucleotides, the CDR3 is TGTGCCAGCAGCGCCGCCCGAGGGCGGAATGAAAAACTGTTTTTT. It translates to CASSAARGRNEKLFF.

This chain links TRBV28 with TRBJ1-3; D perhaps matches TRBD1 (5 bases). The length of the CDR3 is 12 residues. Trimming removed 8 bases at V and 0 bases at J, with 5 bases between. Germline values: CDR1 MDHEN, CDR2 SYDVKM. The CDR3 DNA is TGTGCCAGCCAGGGCTCTGGAAACACCATATATTTT. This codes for CASQGSGNTIYF.

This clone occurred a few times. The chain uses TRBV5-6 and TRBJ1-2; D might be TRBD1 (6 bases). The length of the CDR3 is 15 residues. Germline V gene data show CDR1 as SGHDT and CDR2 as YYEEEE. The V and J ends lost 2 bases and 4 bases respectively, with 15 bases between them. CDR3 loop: CASSFKGDRGYGYTF. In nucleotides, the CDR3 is TGTGCCAGCAGCTTTAAGGGGGACCGGGGCTATGGCTACACCTTC.

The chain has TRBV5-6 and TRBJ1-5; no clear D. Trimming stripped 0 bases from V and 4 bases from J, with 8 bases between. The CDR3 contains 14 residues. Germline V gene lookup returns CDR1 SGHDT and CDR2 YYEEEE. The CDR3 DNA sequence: TGTGCCAGCAGCTTGGCTGAGGGAAATCAGCCCCAGCATTTT. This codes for CASSLAEGNQPQHF.

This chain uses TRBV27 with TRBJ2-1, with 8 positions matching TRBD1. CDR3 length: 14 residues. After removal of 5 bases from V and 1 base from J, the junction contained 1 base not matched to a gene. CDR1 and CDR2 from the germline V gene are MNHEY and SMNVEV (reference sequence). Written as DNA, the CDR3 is TGTGCCAGCAGTCGACAGGGGTCCTACAATGAGCAGTTCTTC. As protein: CASSRQGSYNEQFF.

This chain's CDR3 is CSVLTGKSGELFF. CDR3 coding DNA: TGCAGCGTTTTGACAGGGAAGTCCGGGGAGCTGTTTTTT. The chain recombines TRBV29-1 with TRBJ2-2, with 7 bases lining up with TRBD1. V dropped 5 bases and J dropped 6; count of bases not matched to a gene: 6. This CDR3 is 13 amino acids long. The V gene's germline CDR1 is SQVTM and CDR2 ANQGSEA.

This CDR3 is CASRNRGGADTQYF. DNA for the CDR3: TGTGCCAGTAGAAACAGGGGAGGAGCAGATACGCAGTATTTT. The V gene is TRBV19, the J gene TRBJ2-3; D possibly corresponds to TRBD1 (7 bases). The CDR3 is 14 amino acids. Between the trimmed V and J ends, which lost 6 bases and 4 bases, there was a span of 14 bases. The germline V gene has CDR1 LNHDA and CDR2 SQIVND (reference sequence).

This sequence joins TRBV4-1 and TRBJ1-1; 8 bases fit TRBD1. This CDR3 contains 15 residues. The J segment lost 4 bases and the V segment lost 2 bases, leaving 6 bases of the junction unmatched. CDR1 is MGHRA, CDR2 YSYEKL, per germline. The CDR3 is CASSQPTGGITEAFF. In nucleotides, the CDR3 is TGCGCCAGCAGCCAACCTACAGGGGGGATCACTGAAGCTTTCTTT.

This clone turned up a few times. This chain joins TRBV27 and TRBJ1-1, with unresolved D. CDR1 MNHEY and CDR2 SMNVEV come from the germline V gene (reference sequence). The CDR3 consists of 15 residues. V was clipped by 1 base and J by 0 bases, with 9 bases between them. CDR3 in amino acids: CASSLWSSMNTEAFF. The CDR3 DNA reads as TGTGCCAGCAGTTTATGGAGCAGCATGAACACTGAAGCTTTCTTT.

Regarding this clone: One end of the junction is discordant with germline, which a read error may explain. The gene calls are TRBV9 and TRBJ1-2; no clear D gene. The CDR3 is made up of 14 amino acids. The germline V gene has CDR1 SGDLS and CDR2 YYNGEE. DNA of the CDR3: TGTGCCAGCGGCGTAGAGGGAGGGAACTATGGCTACACCTTC. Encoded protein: CASGVEGGNYGYTF.